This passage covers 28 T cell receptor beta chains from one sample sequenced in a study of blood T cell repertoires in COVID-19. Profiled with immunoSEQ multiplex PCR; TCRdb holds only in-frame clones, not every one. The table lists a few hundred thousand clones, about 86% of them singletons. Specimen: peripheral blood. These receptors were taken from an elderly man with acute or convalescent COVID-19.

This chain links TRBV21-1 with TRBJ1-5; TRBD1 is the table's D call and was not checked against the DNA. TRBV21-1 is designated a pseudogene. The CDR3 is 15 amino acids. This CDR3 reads CASTVRRGSNQPQHF. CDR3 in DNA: TGTGCCAGCACGGTACGTAGGGGATCAAATCAGCCCCAGCATTTT.

The CDR3 DNA is TGTGCCATCAGTGATAAGGGGGGAGCGGGACAGGGGAACGAGCAGTACTTC. It specifies CAISDKGGAGQGNEQYF. The genes are TRBV10-3 and TRBJ2-7; 10 nucleotides line up with TRBD1. Germline CDR1 is ENHRY and CDR2 is SYGVKD. This CDR3 contains 17 residues. The trim removed 3 bases at V and 5 bases at J, leaving 13 bases unmatched.

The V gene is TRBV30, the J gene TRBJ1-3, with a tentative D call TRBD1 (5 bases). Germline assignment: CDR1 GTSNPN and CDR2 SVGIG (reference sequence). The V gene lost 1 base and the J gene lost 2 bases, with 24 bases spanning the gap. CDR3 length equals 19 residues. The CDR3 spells CAWSAARGTWGDAGNTIYF. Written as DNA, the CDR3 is TGTGCCTGGAGTGCCGCAAGAGGTACATGGGGGGACGCTGGAAACACCATATATTTT.

CDR3 in amino acids: CASRGLAGSSAAYEQYF. The CDR3 DNA reads as TGCGCCAGCAGAGGGCTAGCGGGTTCCAGCGCGGCCTACGAGCAGTACTTC. This sequence joins TRBV10-2 and TRBJ2-7; 8 positions match TRBD2. The germline V gene encodes CDR1 WSHSY and CDR2 SAAADI. The V segment lost 6 bases and the J segment 2 bases; nucleotides outside the gene matches: 15. CDR3 length: 17 amino acids.

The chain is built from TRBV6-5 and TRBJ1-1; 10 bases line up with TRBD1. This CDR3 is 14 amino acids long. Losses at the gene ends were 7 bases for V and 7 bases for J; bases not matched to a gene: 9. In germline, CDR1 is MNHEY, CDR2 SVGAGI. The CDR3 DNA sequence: TGTGCCAGCACTCGACAGGGGGCGCAGAGTGAAGCTTTCTTT. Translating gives CASTRQGAQSEAFF.

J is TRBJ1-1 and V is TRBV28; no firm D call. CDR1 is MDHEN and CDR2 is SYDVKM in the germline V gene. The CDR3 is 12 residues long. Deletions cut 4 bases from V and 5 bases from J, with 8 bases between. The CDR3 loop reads CASSSYGTEAFF. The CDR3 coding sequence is TGTGCCAGCAGTTCCTACGGGACTGAAGCTTTCTTT.

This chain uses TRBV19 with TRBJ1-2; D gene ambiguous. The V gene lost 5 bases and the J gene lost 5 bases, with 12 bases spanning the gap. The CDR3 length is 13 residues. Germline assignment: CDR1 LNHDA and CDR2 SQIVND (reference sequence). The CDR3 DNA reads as TGTGCCAGTAGTTCCGGGGTAAGGTATGGCTACACCTTC. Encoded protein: CASSSGVRYGYTF.

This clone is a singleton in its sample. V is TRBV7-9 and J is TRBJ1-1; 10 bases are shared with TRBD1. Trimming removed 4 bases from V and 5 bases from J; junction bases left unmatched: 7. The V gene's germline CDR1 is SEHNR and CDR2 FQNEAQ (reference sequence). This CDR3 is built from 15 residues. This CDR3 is CASSSKGQGVTEAFF. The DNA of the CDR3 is TGTGCCAGCAGCTCAAAAGGACAGGGGGTGACTGAAGCTTTCTTT. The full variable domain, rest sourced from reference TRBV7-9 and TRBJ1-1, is DTGVSQNPRHKITKRGQNVTFRCDPISEHNRLYWYRQTLGQGPEFLTYFQNEAQLEKSRLLSDRFSAERPKGSFSTLEIQRTEQGDSAMYLCASSSKGQGVTEAFFGQGTRLTVV.

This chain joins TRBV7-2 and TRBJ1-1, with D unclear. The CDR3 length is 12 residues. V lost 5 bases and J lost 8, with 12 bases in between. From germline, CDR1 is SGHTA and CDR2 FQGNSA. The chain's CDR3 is CASSPPIPEAFF. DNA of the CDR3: TGTGCCAGCAGCCCCCCTATACCAGAAGCTTTCTTT.

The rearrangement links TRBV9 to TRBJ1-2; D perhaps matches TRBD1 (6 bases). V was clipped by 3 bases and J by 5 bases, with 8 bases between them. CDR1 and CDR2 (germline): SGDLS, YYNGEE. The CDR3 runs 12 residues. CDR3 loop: CASSADRYGYTF. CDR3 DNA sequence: TGTGCCAGCAGCGCGGACAGATATGGCTACACCTTC.

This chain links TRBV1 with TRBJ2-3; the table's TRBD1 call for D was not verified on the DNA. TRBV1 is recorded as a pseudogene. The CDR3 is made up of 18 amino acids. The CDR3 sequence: CTSSPQVPTGGKTDTQYF. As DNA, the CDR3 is TGCACCAGCAGCCCCCAGGTACCGACAGGGGGAAAAACAGATACGCAGTATTTT.

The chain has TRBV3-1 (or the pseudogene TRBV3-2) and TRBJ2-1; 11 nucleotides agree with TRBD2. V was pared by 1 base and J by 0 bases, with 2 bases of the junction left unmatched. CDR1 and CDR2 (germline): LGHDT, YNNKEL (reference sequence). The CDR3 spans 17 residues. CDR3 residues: CASSQVTSGNSYNEQFF. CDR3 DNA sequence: TGTGCCAGCAGCCAAGTGACTAGCGGGAACTCCTACAATGAGCAGTTCTTC.

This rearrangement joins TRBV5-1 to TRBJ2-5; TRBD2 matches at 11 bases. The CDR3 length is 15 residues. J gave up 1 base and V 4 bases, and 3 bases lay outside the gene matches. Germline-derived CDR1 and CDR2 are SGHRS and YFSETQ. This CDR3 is CASSRGLAVQETQYF. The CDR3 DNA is TGCGCCAGCAGCCGGGGACTAGCGGTCCAAGAGACCCAGTACTTC.

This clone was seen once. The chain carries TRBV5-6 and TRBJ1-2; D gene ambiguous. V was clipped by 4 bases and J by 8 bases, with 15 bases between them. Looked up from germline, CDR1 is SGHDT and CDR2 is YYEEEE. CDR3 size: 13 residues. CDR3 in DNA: TGTGCCAGCAGCCCTACGCCGGGGAGCGGCTACACCTTC. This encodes CASSPTPGSGYTF.

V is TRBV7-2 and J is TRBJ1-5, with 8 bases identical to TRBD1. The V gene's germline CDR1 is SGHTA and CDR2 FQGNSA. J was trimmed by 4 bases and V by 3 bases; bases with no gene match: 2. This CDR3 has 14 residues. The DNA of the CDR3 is TGTGCCAGCAGCTTTGGGACAGGAAATCAGCCCCAGCATTTT. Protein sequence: CASSFGTGNQPQHF.

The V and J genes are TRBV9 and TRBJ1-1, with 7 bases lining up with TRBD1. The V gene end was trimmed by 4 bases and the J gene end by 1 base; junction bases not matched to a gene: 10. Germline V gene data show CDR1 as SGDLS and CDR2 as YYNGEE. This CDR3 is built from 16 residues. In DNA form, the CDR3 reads TGTGCCAGCAGCTTTGAGGGGGCGACGACGAACACTGAAGCTTTCTTT. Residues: CASSFEGATTNTEAFF.

DNA for the CDR3: TGTGCCTGGAGTAGGGGCGAGCAGTACTTC. Its translation: CAWSRGEQYF. The chain couples TRBV30 to TRBJ2-7, with a possible D match to TRBD1 (5 bases). The CDR3 consists of 10 residues. Trimming took 2 bases from V and 6 from J, leaving 5 bases between them. The V gene's germline CDR1 is GTSNPN and CDR2 SVGIG (reference sequence).

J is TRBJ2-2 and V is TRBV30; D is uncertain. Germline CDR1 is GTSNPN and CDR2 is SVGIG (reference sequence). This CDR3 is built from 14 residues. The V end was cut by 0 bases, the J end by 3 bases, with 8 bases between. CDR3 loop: CAWSVYTDTGELFF. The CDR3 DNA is TGTGCCTGGAGTGTTTATACAGACACCGGGGAGCTGTTTTTT.

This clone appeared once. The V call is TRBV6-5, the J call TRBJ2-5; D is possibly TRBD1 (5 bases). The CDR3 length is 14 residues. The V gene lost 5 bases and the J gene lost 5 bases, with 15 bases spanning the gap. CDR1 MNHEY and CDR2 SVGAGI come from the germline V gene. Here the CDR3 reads CASSNQGLRETQYF. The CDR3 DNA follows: TGTGCCAGCAGTAACCAGGGTCTCCGGGAGACCCAGTACTTC.

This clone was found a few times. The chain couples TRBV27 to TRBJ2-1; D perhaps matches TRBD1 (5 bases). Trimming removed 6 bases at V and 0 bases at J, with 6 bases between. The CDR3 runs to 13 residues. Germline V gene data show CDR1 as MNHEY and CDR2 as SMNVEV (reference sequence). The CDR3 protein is CASRQASYNEQFF. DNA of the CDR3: TGTGCCAGCAGACAGGCCTCCTACAATGAGCAGTTCTTC.

The CDR3 region is CASIKDRNNEKLFF. In DNA form, the CDR3 reads TGTGCCAGCATTAAGGACAGGAATAATGAAAAACTGTTTTTT. This rearrangement joins TRBV6-5 to TRBJ1-4; 7 bases are shared with TRBD1. With 7 bases clipped from V and 4 bases from J, the junction kept 6 bases outside the gene matches. The CDR3 loop spans 14 amino acids. The germline V gene encodes CDR1 MNHEY and CDR2 SVGAGI.

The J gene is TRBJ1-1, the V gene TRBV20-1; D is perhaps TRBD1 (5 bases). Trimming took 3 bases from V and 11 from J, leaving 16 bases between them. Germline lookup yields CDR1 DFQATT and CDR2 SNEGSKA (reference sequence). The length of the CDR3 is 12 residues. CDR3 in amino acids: CSASFRVNTAFF. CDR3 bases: TGCAGTGCTAGTTTCAGGGTGAATACGGCTTTCTTT.

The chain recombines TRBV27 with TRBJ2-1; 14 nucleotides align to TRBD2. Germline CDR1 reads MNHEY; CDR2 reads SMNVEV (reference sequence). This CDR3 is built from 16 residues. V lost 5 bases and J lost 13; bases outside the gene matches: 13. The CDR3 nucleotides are TGTGCCAGCAGTGCTTTAGAGGGACTAGCGGGAGCCTTTCAGTTCTTC. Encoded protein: CASSALEGLAGAFQFF.

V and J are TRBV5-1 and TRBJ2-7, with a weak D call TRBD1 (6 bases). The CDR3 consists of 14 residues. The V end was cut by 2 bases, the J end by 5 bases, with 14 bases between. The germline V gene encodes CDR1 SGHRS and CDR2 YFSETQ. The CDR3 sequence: CASSFDTNRDEQYF. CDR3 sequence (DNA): TGCGCCAGCAGCTTCGACACAAACAGGGACGAGCAGTACTTC.

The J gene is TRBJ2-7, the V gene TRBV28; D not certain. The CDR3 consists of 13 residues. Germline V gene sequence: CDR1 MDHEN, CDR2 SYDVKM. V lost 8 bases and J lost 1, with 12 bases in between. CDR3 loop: CASRFPLSYEQYF. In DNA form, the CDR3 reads TGTGCCAGCCGCTTTCCACTATCCTACGAGCAGTACTTC.

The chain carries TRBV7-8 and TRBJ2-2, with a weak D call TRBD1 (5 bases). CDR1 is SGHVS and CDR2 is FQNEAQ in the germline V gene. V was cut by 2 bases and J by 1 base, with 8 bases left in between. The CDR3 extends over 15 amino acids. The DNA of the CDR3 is TGTGCCAGCAGCTTATTAACAGGGAACACCGGGGAGCTGTTTTTT. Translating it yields CASSLLTGNTGELFF.

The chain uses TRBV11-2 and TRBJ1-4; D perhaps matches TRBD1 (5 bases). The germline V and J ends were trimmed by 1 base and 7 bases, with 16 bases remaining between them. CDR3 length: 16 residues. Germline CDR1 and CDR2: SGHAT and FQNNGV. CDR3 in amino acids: CASSLGISPTGEKLFF. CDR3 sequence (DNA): TGTGCCAGCAGCTTAGGAATATCCCCAACAGGTGAAAAACTGTTTTTT.

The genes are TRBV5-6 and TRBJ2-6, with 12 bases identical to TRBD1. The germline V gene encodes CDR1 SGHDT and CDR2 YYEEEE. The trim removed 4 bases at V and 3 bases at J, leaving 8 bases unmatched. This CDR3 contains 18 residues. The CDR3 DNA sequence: TGTGCCAGCAGCAACCGGGACAGGGGGCGGATTGGGGCCAACGTCCTGACTTTC. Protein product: CASSNRDRGRIGANVLTF.